Listed below are T cell receptor beta chains from one sample, sequenced in a study of T cells in Graves' hyperthyroidism and ophthalmopathy. TCRdb re-called the multiplex PCR reads with MiXCR, one entry per CDR3 protein. This sample has around 250,000 distinct CDR3 sequences, with approximately 24% found just once. The specimen was blood. These receptors were taken from a woman in her thirties or forties with Graves' ophthalmopathy. Each CDR3 is given with its conserved first and last residue. Fields, in order: D gene, clone size, V gene, J gene, CDR3 DNA, CDR3 protein. The D gene is left open where the match is weak. Some rows have no size entry. The others give once, few or many, or a class for an expanded clone.

TRBD1	few	TRBV25-1	TRBJ2-5	TGTGCCAGCAGTGACGCCGGGACAGCACCAAAAGAGACCCAGTACTTC	CASSDAGTAPKETQYF
TRBD2	many	TRBV20-1	TRBJ2-7	TGCAGTGCTAGAGATCTCGGGGCTAGCGGAATGTACGAGCAGTACTTC	CSARDLGASGMYEQYF
-	many	TRBV19	TRBJ2-5	TGTGCCAGTAGTCCCGGCCAGCATTTCCAAGAGACCCAGTACTTC	CASSPGQHFQETQYF
-	-	TRBV19	TRBJ2-7	TGTGCCAGTAGTATTACGAACAGAGCCTACGAGCAGTACTTC	CASSITNRAYEQYF
-	-	TRBV6-5	TRBJ1-5	TGTGCCAGCAGTTCCCGCGGGACACCAAATCAGCCCCAGCATTTT	CASSSRGTPNQPQHF
-	many	TRBV28	TRBJ1-5	TGTGCCAGCAGGACCTTGCATAGCAATCAGCCCCAGCATTTT	CASRTLHSNQPQHF
-	-	TRBV6-1	TRBJ2-5	TGTGCCAGCATCGGTACGGCGACAGAGACCCAGTACTTC	CASIGTATETQYF
TRBD1	many	TRBV3-1	TRBJ2-5	TGTGCCAGCAGCCAAGACGCGACAGGGATGAAGACCCAGTACTTC	CASSQDATGMKTQYF
-	many	TRBV28	TRBJ2-7	TGTGCCAGCAGCAAACCCGGGAATCCCTACGAGCAGTACTTC	CASSKPGNPYEQYF
-	many	TRBV3-1	TRBJ2-3	TGTGCCAGCAGCCCCATGGGACGGGATACGCAGTATTTT	CASSPMGRDTQYF
-	once	TRBV7-2	TRBJ2-7	TGTGCCAGCATCATCAACGGGGGTAGTGGGCAGTACTTC	CASIINGGSGQYF
-	few	TRBV6-5	TRBJ2-7	TGTGCCAGCAGTTACGGCGAGGGGACCTACGAGCAGTACTTC	CASSYGEGTYEQYF
-	many	TRBV29-1	TRBJ1-1	TGCAGCGGCCAGACAATGAACACTGAAGCTTTCTTT	CSGQTMNTEAFF
-	few	TRBV4-1	TRBJ1-5	TGCGCCAGCAGCCAAGAAAGCACAGTCAATCAGCCCCAGCATTTT	CASSQESTVNQPQHF
-	many	TRBV18	TRBJ2-5	TGTGCCAGCTCACCACCTGTCCAAGAGACCCAGTACTTC	CASSPPVQETQYF
-	-	TRBV12-3/TRBV12-4	TRBJ1-1	TGTGCCAGCAGTTTCAACTCCCAGGTGGGTGAAGCTTTCTTT	CASSFNSQVGEAFF
-	many	TRBV19	TRBJ1-5	TGTGCCAGTAGTATAGCAAGTCAGCCCCAGCATTTT	CASSIASQPQHF
TRBD1	-	TRBV24-1	TRBJ1-2	TGTGCCACCAGTGAGAGGGGGCTGAACTATGGCTACACCTTC	CATSERGLNYGYTF
-	-	TRBV6-2/TRBV6-3	TRBJ1-5	TGTGCCAGCACTCGCGGGGATCAGCCCCAGCGTTTT	CASTRGDQPQRF
-	many	TRBV11-2	TRBJ1-1	TGTGCCCACCCCGAAGCTTTCTTT	CAHPEAFF
-	many	TRBV28	TRBJ1-1	TGTGCCAGCACGAGGGGGGTTCTTGATGAAGCTTTCTTT	CASTRGVLDEAFF
-	many	TRBV4-1	TRBJ1-2	TGCGCCAGCAGCCAAGAGGGTGGTGGCTACACCTTC	CASSQEGGGYTF
TRBD1	many	TRBV20-1	TRBJ1-2	TGCAGTGCCATAAAAGGGGGCGGGGGCTATGGCTACACCTTC	CSAIKGGGGYGYTF
TRBD1	many	TRBV27	TRBJ1-6	TGTGCCAGCACTCGAAGGGCAGGGGGCGCGAGGAATTCACCCCTCCACTTT	CASTRRAGGARNSPLHF
-	many	TRBV6-2/TRBV6-3	TRBJ2-2	TGTGCCAGCAGTCAGACAGGACGGATTAACACCGGGGAGCTGTTTTTT	CASSQTGRINTGELFF
-	-	TRBV10-3	TRBJ1-1	TGTGCCACTACTAGGTCGAACACTGAAGCTTTCTTT	CATTRSNTEAFF
-	many	TRBV24-1	TRBJ2-5	TGTGCCACCAGTGAATCGCGCCAACAAGAGACCCAGTACTTC	CATSESRQQETQYF